This TCR beta chain was recorded in a study of response to subunit inactivated influenza vaccine. Study results and limitations: The authors offered the suggestion that each seasonal influenza vaccination recruits few new T cells.

There are a few counts of this clonotype. Its specificity is unknown. TCRdb passed the RT-PCR reads through MiXCR, listing each CDR3 protein once. The table lists approximately 680,000 distinct CDR3 sequences, more than 15% of them singletons. The TCR sequence derives from a man in his fifties or sixties who received an inactivated influenza vaccine. The specimen was PBMCs from blood, collected about 12 days after vaccination.

Here the CDR3 reads CASRKGQWNTEAFF. The CDR3 nucleotides read TGTGCCAGCAGAAAGGGACAATGGAACACTGAAGCTTTCTTT. This chain links TRBV6-2 or TRBV6-3 with TRBJ1-1; TRBD1 is a possible D gene (6 bases). The CDR3 is 14 residues long. In germline, CDR1 is MNHEY, CDR2 SVGEGT. Deletions cut 6 bases from V and 1 base from J, with 12 bases between.